This record covers a single TCR beta chain. The data derive from a study of blood T cell repertoires in COVID-19. The overall study: Sources were T cells, B-cell-depleted T cells, or PBMCs; the material itself was cDNA or gDNA.

Original handling: Amplification with reference gene primers provided the estimates of nucleated cell counts. Using immunoSEQ multiplex PCR, the repertoire was profiled, and TCRdb retains in-frame clones only, with some absent. Clone size and the V and J calls come from that table; the DNA yielded D and trimming. The sample has approximately 150,000 clones, about nine tenths seen once; the top ten hold 3.5% to 4.5%. Trimming cost V 4 bases and J 11 bases; bases outside gene matches: 16. CDR3 length equals 15 residues. CDR1 is PRHDT, CDR2 FYEKMQ, per germline (reference sequence). The V call is TRBV13, the J call TRBJ1-1; 7 bases align to TRBD1. Source material: peripheral blood. The receptor was isolated from a woman between 55 and 75 years old with active or convalescent COVID-19. CDR3 protein: CASSSSDRDGFEAFF. The CDR3 nucleotides read TGTGCCAGCAGCTCCTCAGACAGGGACGGGTTTGAGGCTTTCTTT.